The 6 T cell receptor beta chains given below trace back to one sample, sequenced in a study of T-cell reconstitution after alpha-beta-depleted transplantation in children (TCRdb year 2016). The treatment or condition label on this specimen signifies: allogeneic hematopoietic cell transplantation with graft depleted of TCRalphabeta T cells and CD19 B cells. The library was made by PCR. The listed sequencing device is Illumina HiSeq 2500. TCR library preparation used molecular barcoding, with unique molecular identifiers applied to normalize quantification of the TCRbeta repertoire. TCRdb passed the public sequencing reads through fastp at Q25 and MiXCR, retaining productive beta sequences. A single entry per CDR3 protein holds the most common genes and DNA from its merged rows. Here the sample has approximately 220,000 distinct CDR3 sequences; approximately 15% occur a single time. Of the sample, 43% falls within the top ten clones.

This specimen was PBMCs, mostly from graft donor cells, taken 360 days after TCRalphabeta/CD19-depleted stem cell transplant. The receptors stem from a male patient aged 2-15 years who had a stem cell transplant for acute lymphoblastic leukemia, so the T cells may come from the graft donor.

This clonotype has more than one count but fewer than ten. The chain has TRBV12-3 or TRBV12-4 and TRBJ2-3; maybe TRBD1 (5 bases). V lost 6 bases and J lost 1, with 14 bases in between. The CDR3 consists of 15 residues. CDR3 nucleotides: TGTGCCAGCAGCCGCAACCAGGGTGGCACAGATACGCAGTATTTT. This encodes CASSRNQGGTDTQYF.

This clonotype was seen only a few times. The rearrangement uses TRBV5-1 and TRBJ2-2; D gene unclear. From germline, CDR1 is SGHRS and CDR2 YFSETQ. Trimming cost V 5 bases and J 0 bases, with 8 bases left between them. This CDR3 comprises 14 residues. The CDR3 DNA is TGCGCCAGCAGGGACCCCTCGAACACCGGGGAGCTGTTTTTT. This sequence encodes CASRDPSNTGELFF.

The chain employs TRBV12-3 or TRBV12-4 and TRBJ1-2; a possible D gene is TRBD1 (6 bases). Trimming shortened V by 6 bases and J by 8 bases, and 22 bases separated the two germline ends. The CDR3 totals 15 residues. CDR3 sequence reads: CASSYRPTGTRGYTF. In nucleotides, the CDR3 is TGTGCCAGCAGCTACCGACCGACAGGAACCAGGGGCTACACCTTC.

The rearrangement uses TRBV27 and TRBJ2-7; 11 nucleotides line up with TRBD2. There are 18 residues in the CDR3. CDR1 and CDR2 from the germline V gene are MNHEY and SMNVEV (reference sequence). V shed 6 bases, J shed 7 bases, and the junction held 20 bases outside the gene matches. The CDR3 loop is CASRQTGLAGGLGGEQYF. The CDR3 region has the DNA TGTGCCAGCAGGCAAACCGGGCTAGCGGGAGGCCTGGGGGGAGAGCAGTACTTC.

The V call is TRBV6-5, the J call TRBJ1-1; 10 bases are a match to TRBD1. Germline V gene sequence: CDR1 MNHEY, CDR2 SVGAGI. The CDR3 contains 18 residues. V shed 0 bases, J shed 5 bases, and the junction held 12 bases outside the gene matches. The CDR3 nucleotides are TGTGCCAGCAGTTACTCGATTTTGGGACAGGGGCCGAGGACTGAAGCTTTCTTT. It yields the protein CASSYSILGQGPRTEAFF.

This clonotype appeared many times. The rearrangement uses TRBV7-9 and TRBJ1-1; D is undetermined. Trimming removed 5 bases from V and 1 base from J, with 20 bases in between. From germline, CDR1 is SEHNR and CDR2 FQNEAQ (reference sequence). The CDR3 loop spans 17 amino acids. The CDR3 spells CASSKTSSVVANTEAFF. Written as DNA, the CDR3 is TGTGCCAGCAGCAAAACCAGTTCGGTTGTCGCGAACACTGAAGCTTTCTTT.